Listed here is a single TCR beta chain. The method was immunoSEQ multiplex PCR; TCRdb's version includes in-frame clones alone and lacks a portion of them. The repertoire consists of some 510,000 clones, with around 87% occurring once and the leading ten covering less than 2%. These data are taken from a study of blood T cell repertoires in COVID-19. Whole-study context: Whether acute or convalescent, the COVID-19 samples came from the United States, Italy and Spain. Nucleic acid was either cDNA or gDNA, and it came from T cells, B-cell-depleted T cells, or PBMCs.

Trimming cost V 0 bases and J 0 bases, with 9 bases left between them. Per the germline V gene, CDR1 is LGHNA and CDR2 is YSLEER. The CDR3 length is 16 residues. Everyone who took part was roughly 18 to 89 years old, and they came from 24 US areas. Two negative PCRs, clearance, or symptom resolution were required of recovered Cohort 3 donors. This sequence originates from a woman aged 35 to 49 who had recovered from COVID-19. The chain employs TRBV4-3 and TRBJ2-1; D might be TRBD2 (6 bases). Sequencing input: PBMCs or T cells enriched from blood (not recorded which). The CDR3 nucleotides are TGCGCCAGCAGCCAAGATGCGGGAAGCTCCTACAATGAGCAGTTCTTC. It translates to CASSQDAGSSYNEQFF.